Presented here are 2 T cell receptor beta chains from one specimen sequenced in a study of shared clonotypes between healthy human individuals. Sequencing was performed with immunoSEQ multiplex PCR; in TCRdb, only in-frame clones are kept and a portion is missing. This table has about 1.5 million clones, around 98% appearing once. The sample taken for sequencing was naive CD4+ T cells sorted from blood. This sample's subset: CD45RA+ positively selected. These receptors were taken from a man aged 30-40 years in good health.

V and J are TRBV7-3 and TRBJ2-5, with D tentatively TRBD1 (6 bases). The V gene's germline CDR1 is SGHTA and CDR2 FQGTGA. CDR3 length equals 13 residues. The V gene lost 5 bases and the J gene lost 2 bases, with 9 bases spanning the gap. The CDR3 is CASSQGPQETQYF. CDR3 bases: TGTGCCAGCAGCCAGGGGCCTCAAGAGACCCAGTACTTC.

This chain links TRBV4-1 with TRBJ1-2; D gene unclear. Trimming took off 6 bases at V and 4 bases at J, with 18 bases between the two ends. The CDR3 is 15 residues long. The germline V gene has CDR1 MGHRA and CDR2 YSYEKL. The CDR3 loop reads CASSSAERNAYGYTF. Here the CDR3 DNA reads TGCGCCAGCAGTTCTGCGGAACGCAACGCCTATGGCTACACCTTC.